A single sample gave rise to the 5 T cell receptor beta chains below, sequenced in a study of shared clonotypes between healthy human individuals. TCRdb's copy holds only in-frame clones and misses some; the assay was immunoSEQ multiplex PCR. In the table there are about 560,000 clones, roughly four fifths of which are singletons. Sequenced input: PBMCs. The receptors here all came from a middle-aged woman in good health. Some clones in this sample may be carry-over from other donors' samples.

This clone was seen a handful of times. This chain connects TRBV4-2 to TRBJ2-5, with 9 bases matching TRBD2. This CDR3 region has 17 residues. The V segment lost 3 bases and the J segment 4 bases; nucleotides outside the gene matches: 12. Germline loops: CDR1 LGHNA, CDR2 YNFKEQ. CDR3 protein: CASSQGREGQGRETQYF. CDR3 coding DNA: TGTGCCAGCAGCCAGGGGCGGGAGGGCCAGGGGCGAGAGACCCAGTACTTC.

This chain uses TRBV7-2 with TRBJ1-5; D uncertain. Germline CDR1 is SGHTA and CDR2 is FQGNSA. The CDR3 extends over 15 amino acids. Trimming pared 1 base from V and 3 bases from J, leaving 10 bases between. CDR3 coding DNA: TGTGCCAGCAGCTTAGGGTTAGGGCCCAATCAGCCCCAGCATTTT. Residues: CASSLGLGPNQPQHF.

This chain joins TRBV30 and TRBJ2-2; TRBD2 is a possible D gene (6 bases). The germline V gene encodes CDR1 GTSNPN and CDR2 SVGIG (reference sequence). This CDR3 is 13 amino acids long. Trimming removed 0 bases from V and 6 bases from J, with 8 bases in between. The CDR3 nucleotides read TGTGCCTGGAGTGTAGGAGGGTCCGGGGAGCTGTTTTTT. Amino acid sequence: CAWSVGGSGELFF.

The rearrangement uses TRBV7-9 and TRBJ2-1; D ambiguous. CDR3 length: 16 residues. The V gene lost 1 base and the J gene lost 6 bases, with 16 bases spanning the gap. The germline V gene has CDR1 SEHNR and CDR2 FQNEAQ (reference sequence). CDR3 loop: CASSLGAPQLFNEQFF. The CDR3 DNA reads TGTGCCAGCAGCTTAGGCGCTCCACAATTATTCAATGAGCAGTTCTTC.

The chain employs TRBV5-1 and TRBJ2-1; TRBD2 matches 14 bases. Germline trimming cut 4 bases from V and 8 bases from J; bases unmatched to any gene: 11. From germline, CDR1 is SGHRS and CDR2 YFSETQ. This CDR3 comprises 17 residues. The CDR3 bases are TGCGCCAGCAGCCCAACCTCCGGGACTAGCGGGAGCGATGAGCAGTTCTTC. Protein product: CASSPTSGTSGSDEQFF.